Following are 5 T cell receptor beta chains from one sample sequenced in a study of cytotoxic CD8 clonotypes in ibrutinib-treated CLL. Only in-frame clones appear in the TCRdb table, and some are missing; sequencing was by immunoSEQ multiplex PCR. The sample gives about 70,000 clones, over 75% of which show up once; approximately 3.1% is in the top ten. Sequenced here: PBMCs, sampled after 12 months of ibrutinib treatment. Receptors were obtained from a human donor with chronic lymphocytic leukemia.

The chain links TRBV6-1 to TRBJ2-2; D ambiguous. There are 14 residues in the CDR3. Germline V gene sequence: CDR1 MNHNS, CDR2 SASEGT. The V end was cut by 1 base, the J end by 8 bases, with 11 bases between. The CDR3 spells CASSEGSVAGELFF. In nucleotides, the CDR3 is TGTGCCAGCAGTGAAGGAAGCGTGGCTGGGGAGCTGTTTTTT.

CDR3 nucleotides: TGTGCCAGCAGTTTAGGGCCTAACCCCTACGAGCAGTACTTC. Translation: CASSLGPNPYEQYF. The chain carries TRBV28 and TRBJ2-7; D remains ambiguous. The V and J ends lost 2 bases and 2 bases respectively, with 10 bases between them. Germline V lookup: CDR1 MDHEN, CDR2 SYDVKM. This CDR3 region has 14 residues. Using reference TRBV28 and TRBJ2-7 for the parts outside the CDR3, the full variable domain is DVKVTQSSRYLVKRTGEKVFLECVQDMDHENMFWYRQDPGLGLRLIYFSYDVKMKEKGDIPEGYSVSREKKERFSLILESASTNQTSMYLCASSLGPNPYEQYFGPGTRLTVT.

V and J are TRBV7-9 and TRBJ2-2; D may be TRBD1 (6 bases). Trimming shortened V by 10 bases and J by 5 bases, and 20 bases separated the two germline ends. The CDR3 runs 15 residues. Germline CDR1 SEHNR, CDR2 FQNEAQ (reference sequence). The CDR3 DNA is TGTGCCACCCCGTCCCCAGGGGTTACTACCGGGGAGCTGTTTTTT. It codes for CATPSPGVTTGELFF.

This sequence joins TRBV5-1 and TRBJ2-2; TRBD2 is a possible D gene (5 bases). This CDR3 is built from 16 residues. The V end was cut by 3 bases, the J end by 4 bases, with 16 bases between. CDR1 and CDR2 from the germline V gene are SGHRS and YFSETQ. CDR3 nucleotides: TGCGCCAGCAGCTCCCACCAGGTTACTAGCACCGGGGAGCTGTTTTTT. Amino acids: CASSSHQVTSTGELFF.

This chain links TRBV27 with TRBJ1-1; D gene ambiguous. The V end lost 2 bases, the J end lost 8 bases, and 15 bases lay between the germline ends. This CDR3 contains 14 residues. Germline CDR1 MNHEY, CDR2 SMNVEV (reference sequence). CDR3 protein: CASSLQAAAGEAFF. CDR3 coding DNA: TGTGCCAGCAGTTTACAGGCGGCGGCGGGAGAAGCTTTCTTT.